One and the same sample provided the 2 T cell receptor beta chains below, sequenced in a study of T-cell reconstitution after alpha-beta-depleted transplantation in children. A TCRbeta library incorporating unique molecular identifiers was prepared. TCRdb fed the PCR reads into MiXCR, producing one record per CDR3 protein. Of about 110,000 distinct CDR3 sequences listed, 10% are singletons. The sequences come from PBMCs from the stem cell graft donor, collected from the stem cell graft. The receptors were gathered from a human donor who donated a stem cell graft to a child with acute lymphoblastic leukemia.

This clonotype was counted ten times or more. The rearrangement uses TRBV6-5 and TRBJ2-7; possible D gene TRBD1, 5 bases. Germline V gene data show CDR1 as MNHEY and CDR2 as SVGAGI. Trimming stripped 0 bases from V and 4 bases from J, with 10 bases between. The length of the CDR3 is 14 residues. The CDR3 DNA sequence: TGTGCCAGCAGTTACTCGACAGATATGTACGAGCAGTACTTC. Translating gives CASSYSTDMYEQYF.

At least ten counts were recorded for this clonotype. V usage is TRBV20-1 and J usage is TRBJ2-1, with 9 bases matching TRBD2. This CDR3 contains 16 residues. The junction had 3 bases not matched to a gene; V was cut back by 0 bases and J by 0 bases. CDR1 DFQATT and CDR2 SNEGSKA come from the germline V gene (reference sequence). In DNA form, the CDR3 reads TGCAGTGCTAGAGACGCAGCGGGGGGCTCCTACAATGAGCAGTTCTTC. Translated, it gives CSARDAAGGSYNEQFF.